The entry below describes one T cell receptor (beta chain). Its antigen remains unidentified. CDR3 length equals 13 residues. Per germline, CDR1 SGHTA and CDR2 FQGNSA. V was shortened by 5 bases and J by 3 bases, with 10 bases between the two germline ends. The entry originates in a study of T cell responses to AZD1222 COVID-19 vaccine. Study-wide background: Pooling of second doses given at about 4 or about 12 weeks was done.

General study findings and limits: Two AZD1222 doses significantly raised spike-specific TCR breadth and depth over controls. Clonal diversity may have been underestimated, and the donors were mostly white British, with more females than males. CD4 TCRs linked to vaccination spanned spike, dominating at 160-218 and 743-854.

TCRdb's copy holds only in-frame clones and misses some; the assay was immunoSEQ multiplex PCR. The repertoire holds 110,000 to 150,000 clones, around 90% seen once, with roughly 3% in the top ten. The sequence was collected from an adult in good health. The specimen was peripheral blood, collected on day 0 of AZD1222 vaccination. This chain uses TRBV7-2 with TRBJ2-5, with D possibly matching TRBD2 (7 bases). Here the CDR3 DNA reads TGTGCCAGCAGCCGGGGGGCAGAAGAGACCCAGTACTTC. Translation gives CASSRGAEETQYF.